This T cell receptor (beta chain) was documented in a study of T cell responses to AZD1222 COVID-19 vaccine. Sequencing used immunoSEQ multiplex PCR; TCRdb keeps in-frame clones, though not all of them. The table shows around 120,000 clones, with approximately 85% occurring only once. Broader study findings: In all cases, repertoires were sampled only after the peak T cell response. At study baseline, merely six AZD1222 recipients were seropositive.

Regarding this clone: Its antigen remains unknown.

Per germline, CDR1 SGDLS and CDR2 YYNGEE. There are 13 residues in the CDR3. Trimming removed 2 bases from V and 7 bases from J, with 12 bases in between. The source material was peripheral blood, sampled on day 0 of MenACWY control vaccination. The receptor was derived from an adult in good health. This chain connects TRBV9 to TRBJ1-2, with D maybe TRBD1 (5 bases). For the CDR3, the DNA is TGTGCCAGCAGCGTTGGGGGAGCGGGTGGCTACACCTTC. As protein: CASSVGGAGGYTF.